What follows describes a single T cell receptor (beta chain). Its antigen is not known. The data stem from a study of cytomegalovirus exposure and HLA in healthy donors. The wider study: The approximately 120 validation repertoires used the same platform as the roughly 670 first-cohort repertoires, a later analysis reported.

Trimming at V came to 7 bases and at J to 3 bases, leaving 6 bases not matched to a gene. CDR3 length equals 14 residues. Germline CDR1 and CDR2: MNHEY and SVGAGI. Whole-study findings and limits: Reports credit the classifier with highly specific, highly sensitive diagnosis of cytomegalovirus status. Three chains linked to CMV were shown in vitro to be specific for CMV antigens. It was approximately 150 TCR beta chains that were listed as cytomegalovirus-associated.

Clones were sequenced by immunoSEQ multiplex PCR, and TCRdb holds only the in-frame ones, with some missing. The sample records fewer than 350,000 clones, 88% being singletons. This chain joins TRBV6-5 and TRBJ2-5; 9 nucleotides align to TRBD2. This clonotype was obtained from a woman aged 18-29 years in good health and CMV-seronegative. The material sequenced was PBMCs. CDR3 sequence reads: CASTGGLAEETQYF. The CDR3 DNA reads TGTGCCAGCACGGGGGGACTAGCAGAAGAGACCCAGTACTTC.